This T cell receptor (beta chain) was found in a study of cytomegalovirus exposure and HLA in healthy donors. The CDR3 runs to 16 residues. Germline loops: CDR1 MNHEY, CDR2 SMNVEV (reference sequence). The trim removed 3 bases at V and 4 bases at J, leaving 7 bases unmatched. Of note for this clone: Its antigen remains unknown.

Among the donors, all were healthy bone marrow donors. Study-wide results and limits: Cytomegalovirus status was reportedly diagnosed by the classifier with high sensitivity and specificity. The study dropped some indistinguishable V segments, TRBV6-2 and TRBV6-3 among them.

It was with 60 Vbeta and 13 Jbeta primers that the PCR ran. Original handling: An analysis that came later counted around 80 million unique TCR beta chains, approximately 10 million shared. Here immunoSEQ multiplex PCR was the method, and the copy in TCRdb shows in-frame clones only, minus some. D and trimming were read from the DNA, whereas the V and J calls and clone size are those reported in that table. The sample lists roughly 150,000 clones, roughly 80% occurring once. This TCR derives from a woman in her thirties or forties in good health and CMV-seropositive. This chain joins TRBV27 and TRBJ2-2; 8 nucleotides agree with TRBD2. Material: PBMCs. CDR3 in amino acids: CASSFLGLGVTGELFF. As DNA, the CDR3 is TGTGCCAGCAGTTTTTTGGGACTAGGGGTCACCGGGGAGCTGTTTTTT.